The TCR beta chain under discussion was sequenced for a study of T cell changes during pregnancy in multiple sclerosis. The table lists this clone with a count of one. The assay was immunoSEQ multiplex PCR, and TCRdb's table has in-frame clones only and misses some. The sample holds roughly 76,000 clones, 80% to 95% seen once. The CDR3 has 14 amino acids. Germline V gives CDR1 MNHEY, CDR2 SMNVEV (reference sequence). Between the trimmed V and J ends, which lost 5 bases and 4 bases, there was a span of 14 bases. Sequenced here: CD4+ T cells from peripheral blood mononuclear cells, sampled after pregnancy. This receptor was taken from a female donor with multiple sclerosis, enrolled in a pregnancy study. The rearrangement uses TRBV27 and TRBJ1-2; tentatively, D is TRBD1 (6 bases). CDR3 sequence: CASSQGQPSYGYTF. CDR3 bases: TGTGCCAGCAGTCAAGGACAGCCCTCCTATGGCTACACCTTC.